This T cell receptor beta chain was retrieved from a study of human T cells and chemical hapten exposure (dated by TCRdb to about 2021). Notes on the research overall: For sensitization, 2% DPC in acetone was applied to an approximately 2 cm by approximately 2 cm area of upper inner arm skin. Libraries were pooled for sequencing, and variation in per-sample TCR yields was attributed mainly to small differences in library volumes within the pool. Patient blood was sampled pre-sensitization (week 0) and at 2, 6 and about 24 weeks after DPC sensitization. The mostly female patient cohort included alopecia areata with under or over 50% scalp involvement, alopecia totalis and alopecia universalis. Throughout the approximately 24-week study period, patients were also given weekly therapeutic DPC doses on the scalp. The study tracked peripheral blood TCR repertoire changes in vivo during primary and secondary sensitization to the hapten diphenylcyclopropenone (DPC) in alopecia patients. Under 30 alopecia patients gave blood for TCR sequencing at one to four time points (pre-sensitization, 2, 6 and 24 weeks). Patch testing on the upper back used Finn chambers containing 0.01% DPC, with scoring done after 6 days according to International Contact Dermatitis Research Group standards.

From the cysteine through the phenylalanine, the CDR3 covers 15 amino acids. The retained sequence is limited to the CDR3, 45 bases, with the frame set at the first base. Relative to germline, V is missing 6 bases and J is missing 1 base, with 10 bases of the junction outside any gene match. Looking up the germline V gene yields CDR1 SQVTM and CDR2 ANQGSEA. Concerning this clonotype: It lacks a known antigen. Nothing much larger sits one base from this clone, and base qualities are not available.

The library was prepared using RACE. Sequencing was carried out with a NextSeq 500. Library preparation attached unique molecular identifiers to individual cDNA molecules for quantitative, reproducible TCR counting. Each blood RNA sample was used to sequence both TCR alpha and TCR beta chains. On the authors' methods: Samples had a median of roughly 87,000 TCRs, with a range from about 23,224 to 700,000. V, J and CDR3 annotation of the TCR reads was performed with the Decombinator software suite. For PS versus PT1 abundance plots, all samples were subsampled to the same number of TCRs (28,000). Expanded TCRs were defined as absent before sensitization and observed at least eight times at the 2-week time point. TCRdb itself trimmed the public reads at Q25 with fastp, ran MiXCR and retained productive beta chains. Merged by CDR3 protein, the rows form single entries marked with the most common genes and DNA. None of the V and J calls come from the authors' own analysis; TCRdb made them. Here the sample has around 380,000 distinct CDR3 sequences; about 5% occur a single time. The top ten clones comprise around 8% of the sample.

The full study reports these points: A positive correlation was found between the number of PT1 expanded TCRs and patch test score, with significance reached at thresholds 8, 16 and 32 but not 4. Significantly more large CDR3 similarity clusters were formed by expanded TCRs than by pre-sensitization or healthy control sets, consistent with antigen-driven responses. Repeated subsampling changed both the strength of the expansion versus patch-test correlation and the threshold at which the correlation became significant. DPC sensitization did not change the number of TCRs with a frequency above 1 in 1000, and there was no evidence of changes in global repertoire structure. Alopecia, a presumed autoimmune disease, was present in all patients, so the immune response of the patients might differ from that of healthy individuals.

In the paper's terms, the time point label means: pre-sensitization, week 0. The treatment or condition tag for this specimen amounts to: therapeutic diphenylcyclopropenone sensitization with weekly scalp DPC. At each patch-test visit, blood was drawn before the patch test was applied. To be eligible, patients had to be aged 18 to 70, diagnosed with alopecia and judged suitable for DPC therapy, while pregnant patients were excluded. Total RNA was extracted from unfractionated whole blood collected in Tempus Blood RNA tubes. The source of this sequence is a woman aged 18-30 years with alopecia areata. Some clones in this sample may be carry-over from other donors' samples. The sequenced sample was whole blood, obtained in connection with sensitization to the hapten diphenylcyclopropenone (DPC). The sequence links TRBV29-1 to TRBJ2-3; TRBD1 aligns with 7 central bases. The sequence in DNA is TGCAGCGTGAGGGGGCTCCAGGGCGGCACAGATACGCAGTATTTT. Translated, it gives CSVRGLQGGTDTQYF.